This T cell receptor (beta chain) came from a study of OX40 agonist ivuxolimab in advanced cancers. Study-level background: The costimulatory receptor OX40 (CD134) was targeted by ivuxolimab, a fully human IgG2 agonistic monoclonal antibody. Intravenous ivuxolimab was administered to patients every 2 weeks at six dose levels: 0.01, 0.1, 0.3, 1.5, 3 and 10 mg/kg. Among the 52 dose-escalation patients, around 20 had hepatocellular carcinoma, approximately 15 melanoma, 9 renal cell carcinoma and 9 head and neck cancer. In the dose-escalation cohort, 75% to 85% of patients were male, and the mean age was roughly 56 years with a range of roughly 20 to 80. Patients were allowed to have had prior anti-PD-1, anti-PD-L1 or anti-CTLA-4 therapy, and approximately 40% of the dose-escalation patients had been treated with checkpoint inhibitors. Partial responses occurred in three dose-escalation patients: two with cutaneous melanoma and one with hepatocellular carcinoma. The purpose of peripheral TCRbeta sequencing was to test whether ivuxolimab changed TCR sequence diversity and led to clonal T-cell expansion. The monotherapy dose-escalation portion (N ≈ 50 patients) of the phase I ivuxolimab trial is reported in the paper.

Turning to this clone: The clone's antigen remains unknown. No qualities accompany the bases; no much larger clone lies one base away.

Broader findings and caveats from the paper: Antigen specificity was not determined for the clonally expanded peripheral T cells. After ivuxolimab, more expanded clones were found on average in CD8+ T cells than in CD4+ T cells. In partial responders in the 0.1-3.0 mg/kg groups, normalized peripheral clonal expansion was found to be among the lowest, especially among CD8+ T cells. Low levels of normalized T-cell clonal expansion were also seen in some patients who did not respond. At doses of 0.1 to 3.0 mg/kg, clonal expansion of both CD4+ and CD8+ T cells in blood was seen between baseline and week 6.

In the germline V gene (reference sequence), CDR1 corresponds to LNHDA and CDR2 to SQIVND. Reading from cysteine to phenylalanine, the CDR3 counts 15 amino acids. Only CDR3 DNA is held: 45 bases, read in frame from base 1. V drops 4 bases and J drops 4 bases, leaving 14 bases in between. The trial excluded patients who had a history of autoimmune disease or who were on systemic immunosuppression. Peripheral blood for TCR sequencing was collected from all dose cohorts at baseline, on cycle 4 day 1, and on cycle 7 day 1. The samples were taken from a phase I, first-in-human, multicenter, open-label dose-escalation trial of ivuxolimab. Adults with locally advanced or metastatic melanoma, renal cell carcinoma, hepatocellular carcinoma or head and neck squamous cell carcinoma were enrolled in the trial. Before TCR sequencing, CD4+ T cells and CD8+ T cells from peripheral blood were sorted into separate populations.

To sequence the TCRbeta CDR3 region, genomic DNA was isolated from the sorted cells. The immunoSEQ Assay was used for sequencing of TCRbeta CDR3 regions. TCRdb provides this immuneACCESS table in a form limited to in-frame rearrangements. Some clones are lacking; in checked studies, under half of them reflect an unresolved V gene, and why the rest are absent is not known. The sample has about 46,000 clones on record, around nine tenths of them singletons. The biggest ten clones account for about 10% of the sample. The rearranged chain carries TRBV19 and TRBJ1-3; a tentative D match to TRBD1 spans 5 bases. Sequencing was performed on CD4+ or CD8+ T cells sorted from blood, taken in a trial of the OX40 agonist ivuxolimab. This sequence was found in an adult with an advanced solid tumor such as melanoma, head and neck, liver or kidney cancer. The CDR3 region: CASSTPGTVGNTIYF. The DNA sequence is TGTGCCAGTAGTACCCCTGGGACCGTGGGAAACACCATATATTTT.